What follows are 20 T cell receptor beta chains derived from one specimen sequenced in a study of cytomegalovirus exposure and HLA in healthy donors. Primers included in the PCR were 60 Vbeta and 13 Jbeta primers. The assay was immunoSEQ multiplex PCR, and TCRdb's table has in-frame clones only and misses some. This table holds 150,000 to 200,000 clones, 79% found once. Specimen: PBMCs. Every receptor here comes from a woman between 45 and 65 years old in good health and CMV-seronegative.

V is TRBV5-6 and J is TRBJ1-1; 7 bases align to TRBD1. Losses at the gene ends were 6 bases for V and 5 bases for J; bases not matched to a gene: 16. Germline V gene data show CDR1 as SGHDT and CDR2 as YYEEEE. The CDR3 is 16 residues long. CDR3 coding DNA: TGTGCCAGCACCCTGGGACCGGGACAGCCAGGTACTGAAGCTTTCTTT. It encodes CASTLGPGQPGTEAFF.

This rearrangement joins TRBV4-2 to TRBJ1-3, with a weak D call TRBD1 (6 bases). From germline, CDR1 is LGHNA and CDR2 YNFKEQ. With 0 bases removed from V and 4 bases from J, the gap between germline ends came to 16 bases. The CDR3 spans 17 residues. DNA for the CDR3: TGTGCCAGCAGCCAAGACCCAGGGGCAGGCGGAGGAAACACCATATATTTT. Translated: CASSQDPGAGGGNTIYF.

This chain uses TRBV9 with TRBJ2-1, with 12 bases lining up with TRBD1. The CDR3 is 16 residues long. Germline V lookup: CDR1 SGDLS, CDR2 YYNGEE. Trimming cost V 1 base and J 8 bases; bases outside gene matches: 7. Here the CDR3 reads CASSVRGTGGTDEQFF. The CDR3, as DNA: TGTGCCAGCAGCGTACGAGGGACAGGGGGCACGGATGAGCAGTTCTTC.

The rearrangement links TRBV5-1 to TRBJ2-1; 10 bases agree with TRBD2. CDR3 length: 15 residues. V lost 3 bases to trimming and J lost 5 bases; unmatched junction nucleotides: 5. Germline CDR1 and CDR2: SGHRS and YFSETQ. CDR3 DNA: TGCGCCAGCAGCTCTAGCGGGGGCGCCAACAATGAGCAGTTCTTC. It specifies CASSSSGGANNEQFF.

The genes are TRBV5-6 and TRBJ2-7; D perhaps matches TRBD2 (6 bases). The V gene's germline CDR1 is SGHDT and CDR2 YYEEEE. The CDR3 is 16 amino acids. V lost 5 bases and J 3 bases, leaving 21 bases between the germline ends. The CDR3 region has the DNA TGTGCCAGCAGTTACGTTTCACCGGGACTTCTCTACGAGCAGTACTTC. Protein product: CASSYVSPGLLYEQYF. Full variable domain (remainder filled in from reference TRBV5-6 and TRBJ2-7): DAGVTQSPTHLIKTRGQQVTLRCSPKSGHDTVSWYQQALGQGPQFIFQYYEEEERQRGNFPDRFSGHQFPNYSSELNVNALLLGDSALYLCASSYVSPGLLYEQYFGPGTRLTVT.

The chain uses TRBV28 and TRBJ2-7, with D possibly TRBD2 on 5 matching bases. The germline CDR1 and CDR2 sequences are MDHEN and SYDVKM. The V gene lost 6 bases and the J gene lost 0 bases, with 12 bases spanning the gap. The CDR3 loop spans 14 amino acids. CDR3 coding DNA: TGTGCCAGCAGCTTCCGGGAACTCTCCTACGAGCAGTACTTC. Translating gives CASSFRELSYEQYF. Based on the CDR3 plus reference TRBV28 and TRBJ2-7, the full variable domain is DVKVTQSSRYLVKRTGEKVFLECVQDMDHENMFWYRQDPGLGLRLIYFSYDVKMKEKGDIPEGYSVSREKKERFSLILESASTNQTSMYLCASSFRELSYEQYFGPGTRLTVT.

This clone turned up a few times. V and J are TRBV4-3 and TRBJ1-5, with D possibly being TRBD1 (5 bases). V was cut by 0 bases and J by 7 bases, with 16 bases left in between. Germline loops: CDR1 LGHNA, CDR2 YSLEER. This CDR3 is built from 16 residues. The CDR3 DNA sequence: TGCGCCAGCAGCCAAGATCAAGGGGTAACACCCCAGCCCCAGCATTTT. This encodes CASSQDQGVTPQPQHF.

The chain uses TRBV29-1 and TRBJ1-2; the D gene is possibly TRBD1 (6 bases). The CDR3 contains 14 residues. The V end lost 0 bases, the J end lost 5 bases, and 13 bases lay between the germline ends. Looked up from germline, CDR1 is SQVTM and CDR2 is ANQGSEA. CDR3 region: CSVEDQQGSYGYTF. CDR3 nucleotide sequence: TGCAGCGTTGAAGATCAACAGGGCTCTTATGGCTACACCTTC.

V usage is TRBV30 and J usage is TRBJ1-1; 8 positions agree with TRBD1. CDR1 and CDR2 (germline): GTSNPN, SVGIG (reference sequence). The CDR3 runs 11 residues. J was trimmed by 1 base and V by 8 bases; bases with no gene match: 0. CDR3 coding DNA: TGTGCCGGACAGGGGAACACTGAAGCTTTCTTT. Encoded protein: CAGQGNTEAFF.

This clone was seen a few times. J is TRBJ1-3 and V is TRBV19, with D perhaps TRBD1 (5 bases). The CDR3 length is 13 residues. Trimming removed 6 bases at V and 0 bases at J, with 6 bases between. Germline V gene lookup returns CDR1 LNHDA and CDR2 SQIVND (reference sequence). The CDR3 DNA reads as TGTGCCAGTAGCAGGGACTCTGGAAACACCATATATTTT. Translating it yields CASSRDSGNTIYF.

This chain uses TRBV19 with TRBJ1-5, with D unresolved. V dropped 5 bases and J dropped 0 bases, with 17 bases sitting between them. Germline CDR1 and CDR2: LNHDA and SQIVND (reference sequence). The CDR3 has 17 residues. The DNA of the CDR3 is TGTGCCAGTAGTGTGGACTTACTGACCCCTAGCAATCAGCCCCAGCATTTT. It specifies CASSVDLLTPSNQPQHF.

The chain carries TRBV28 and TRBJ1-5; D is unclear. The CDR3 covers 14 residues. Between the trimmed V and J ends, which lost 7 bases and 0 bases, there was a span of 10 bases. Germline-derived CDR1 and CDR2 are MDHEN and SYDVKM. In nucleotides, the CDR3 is TGTGCCAGCACCCTACTAAATAGCAATCAGCCCCAGCATTTT. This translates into CASTLLNSNQPQHF. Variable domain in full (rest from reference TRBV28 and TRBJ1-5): DVKVTQSSRYLVKRTGEKVFLECVQDMDHENMFWYRQDPGLGLRLIYFSYDVKMKEKGDIPEGYSVSREKKERFSLILESASTNQTSMYLCASTLLNSNQPQHFGDGTRLSIL.

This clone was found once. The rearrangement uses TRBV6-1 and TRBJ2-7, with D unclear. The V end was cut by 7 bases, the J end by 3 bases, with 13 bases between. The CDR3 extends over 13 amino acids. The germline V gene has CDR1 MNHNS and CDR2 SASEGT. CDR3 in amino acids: CASTRVGYYEQYF. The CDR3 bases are TGTGCCAGCACACGGGTAGGATACTACGAGCAGTACTTC.

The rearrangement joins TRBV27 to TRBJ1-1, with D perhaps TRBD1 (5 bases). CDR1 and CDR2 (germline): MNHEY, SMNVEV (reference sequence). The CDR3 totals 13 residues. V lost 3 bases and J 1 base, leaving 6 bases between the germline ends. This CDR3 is CASSFRENTEAFF. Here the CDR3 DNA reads TGTGCCAGCAGTTTCAGGGAGAACACTGAAGCTTTCTTT.

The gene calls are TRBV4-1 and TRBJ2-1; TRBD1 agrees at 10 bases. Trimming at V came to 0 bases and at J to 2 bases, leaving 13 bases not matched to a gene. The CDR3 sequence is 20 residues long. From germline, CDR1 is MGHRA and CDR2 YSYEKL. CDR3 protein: CASSQDPPDRGQWTYNEQFF. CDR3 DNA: TGCGCCAGCAGCCAAGACCCACCAGACAGGGGGCAGTGGACCTACAATGAGCAGTTCTTC.

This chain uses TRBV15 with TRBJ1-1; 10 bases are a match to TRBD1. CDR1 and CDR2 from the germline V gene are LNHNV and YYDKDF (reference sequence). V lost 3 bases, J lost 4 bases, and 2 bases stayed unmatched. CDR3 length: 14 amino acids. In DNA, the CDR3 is TGTGCCACCAGCAGGGACAGGGGGTTCACTGAAGCTTTCTTT. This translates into CATSRDRGFTEAFF.

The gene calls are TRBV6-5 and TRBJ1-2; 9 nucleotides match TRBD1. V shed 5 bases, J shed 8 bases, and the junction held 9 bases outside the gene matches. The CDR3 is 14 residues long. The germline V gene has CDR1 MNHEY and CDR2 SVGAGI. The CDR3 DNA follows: TGTGCCAGCAGTAAACAGGGGGCTTTTAGGGGCTACACCTTC. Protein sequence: CASSKQGAFRGYTF.

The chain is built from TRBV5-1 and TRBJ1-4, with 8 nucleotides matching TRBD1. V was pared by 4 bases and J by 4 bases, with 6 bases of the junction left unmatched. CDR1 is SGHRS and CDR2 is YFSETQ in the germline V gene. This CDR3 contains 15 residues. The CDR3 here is CASSTQGAGNEKLFF. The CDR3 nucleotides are TGCGCCAGCAGCACGCAGGGGGCTGGTAATGAAAAACTGTTTTTT.

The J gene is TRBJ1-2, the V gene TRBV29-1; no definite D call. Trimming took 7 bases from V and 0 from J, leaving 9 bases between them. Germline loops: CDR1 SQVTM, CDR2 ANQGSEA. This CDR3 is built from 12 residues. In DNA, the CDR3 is TGCAGCGCAACCGGGGCTAACTATGGCTACACCTTC. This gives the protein CSATGANYGYTF. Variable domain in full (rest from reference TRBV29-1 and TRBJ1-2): SAVISQKPSRDICQRGTSLTIQCQVDSQVTMMFWYRQQPGQSLTLIATANQGSEATYESGFVIDKFPISRPNLTFSTLTVSNMSPEDSSIYLCSATGANYGYTFGSGTRLTVV.

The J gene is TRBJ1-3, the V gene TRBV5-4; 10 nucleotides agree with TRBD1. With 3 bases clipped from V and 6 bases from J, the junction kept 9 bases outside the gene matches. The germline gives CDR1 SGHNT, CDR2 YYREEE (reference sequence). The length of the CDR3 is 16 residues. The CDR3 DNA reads TGTGCCAGCAGCTCCCGGACAGGGGGATTCGTAAACACCATATATTTT. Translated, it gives CASSSRTGGFVNTIYF.